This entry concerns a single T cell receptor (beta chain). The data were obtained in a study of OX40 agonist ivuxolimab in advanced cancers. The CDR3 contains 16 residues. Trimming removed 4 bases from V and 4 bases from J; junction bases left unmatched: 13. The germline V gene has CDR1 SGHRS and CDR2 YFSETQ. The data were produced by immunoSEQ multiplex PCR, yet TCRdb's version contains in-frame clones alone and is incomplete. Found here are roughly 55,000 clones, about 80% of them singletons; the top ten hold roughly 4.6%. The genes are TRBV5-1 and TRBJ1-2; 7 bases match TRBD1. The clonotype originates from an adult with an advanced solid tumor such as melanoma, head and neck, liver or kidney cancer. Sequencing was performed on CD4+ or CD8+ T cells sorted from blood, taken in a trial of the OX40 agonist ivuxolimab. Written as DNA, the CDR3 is TGCGCCAGCAGCCTATACAATTTGGCAGGGGGCTATGGCTACACCTTC. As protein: CASSLYNLAGGYGYTF. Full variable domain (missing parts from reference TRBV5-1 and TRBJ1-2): KAGVTQTPRYLIKTRGQQVTLSCSPISGHRSVSWYQQTPGQGLQFLFEYFSETQRNKGNFPGRFSGRQFSNSRSEMNVSTLELGDSALYLCASSLYNLAGGYGYTFGSGTRLTVV.